One and the same sample provided the 14 T cell receptor beta chains below, sequenced in a study of blood T cell repertoires in COVID-19. This table comes from immunoSEQ multiplex PCR, and its TCRdb copy is limited to in-frame clones, with some not included. The data hold around 55,000 clones, with roughly four fifths observed a single time. Sequencing was carried out using peripheral blood. The receptor source for this set is a human donor in a cohort sampled during active or convalescent COVID-19.

The chain is built from TRBV6-4 and TRBJ1-1, with TRBD1 as a possible D gene (5 bases). Trimming pared 6 bases from V and 5 bases from J, leaving 7 bases between. The CDR3 is made up of 11 amino acids. CDR1 is MRHNA and CDR2 is SNTAGT in the germline V gene. CDR3 nucleotide sequence: TGTGCCAGCAGGTCAGGGACTGAAGCTTTCTTT. Translation: CASRSGTEAFF.

V is TRBV5-4 and J is TRBJ2-1, with 9 bases matching TRBD1. The CDR3 length is 14 residues. With 4 bases clipped from V and 8 bases from J, the junction kept 7 bases outside the gene matches. The germline CDR1 and CDR2 sequences are SGHNT and YYREEE (reference sequence). CDR3 sequence (DNA): TGTGCCAGCAGCCTGAGACAGGGGGGAGATGAGCAGTTCTTC. Encoded protein: CASSLRQGGDEQFF.

J is TRBJ2-5 and V is TRBV7-2, with TRBD2 matching 15 bases. Germline lookup yields CDR1 SGHTA and CDR2 FQGNSA. The CDR3 runs to 17 residues. V lost 5 bases and J lost 1; bases outside the gene matches: 5. The CDR3 protein is CASSPGLAGGFQETQYF. The CDR3 DNA is TGTGCCAGCAGCCCCGGACTAGCGGGGGGGTTCCAAGAGACCCAGTACTTC.

The chain employs TRBV19 and TRBJ1-4; 9 nucleotides align to TRBD1. The CDR3 length is 16 residues. Germline V lookup: CDR1 LNHDA, CDR2 SQIVND (reference sequence). Trimming at V came to 4 bases and at J to 4 bases, leaving 7 bases not matched to a gene. CDR3 in DNA: TGTGCCAGTAGTACTGGACAGGGGCCTTTTAATGAAAAACTGTTTTTT. Translated, it gives CASSTGQGPFNEKLFF.

V gene TRBV7-2 combines with J gene TRBJ2-7, with D hard to call. The CDR3 length is 12 residues. Per the germline V gene, CDR1 is SGHTA and CDR2 is FQGNSA. The V gene lost 1 base and the J gene lost 4 bases, with 5 bases spanning the gap. CDR3 sequence (DNA): TGTGCCAGCAGCTTAGTCCTTTACGAGCAGTACTTC. It codes for CASSLVLYEQYF.

The rearrangement joins TRBV6-5 to TRBJ1-2, with 7 positions matching TRBD1. Trimming at V came to 6 bases and at J to 2 bases, leaving 9 bases not matched to a gene. Germline CDR1 and CDR2: MNHEY and SVGAGI. This CDR3 comprises 15 residues. The CDR3 sequence is CASSTRNRGNYGYTF. The DNA for the CDR3 is TGTGCCAGCAGCACCCGAAACAGGGGAAACTATGGCTACACCTTC.

This chain uses TRBV7-2 with TRBJ1-1; D unresolved. The V end lost 3 bases, the J end lost 11 bases, and 22 bases lay between the germline ends. Germline V gene sequence: CDR1 SGHTA, CDR2 FQGNSA. The CDR3 runs 15 residues. In nucleotides, the CDR3 is TGTGCCAGCAGCTTCCAACCGGACTCCTTAACGGGGGCTTTCTTT. It codes for CASSFQPDSLTGAFF.

The V and J genes are TRBV20-1 and TRBJ2-2; D is perhaps TRBD2 (5 bases). Deletions cut 3 bases from V and 2 bases from J, with 10 bases between. The CDR3 extends over 14 amino acids. Germline V gene data show CDR1 as DFQATT and CDR2 as SNEGSKA (reference sequence). As DNA, the CDR3 is TGCAGTGCTAGTCGAGGGTCCAACACCGGGGAGCTGTTTTTT. Its translation: CSASRGSNTGELFF.

The chain is built from TRBV5-1 and TRBJ2-7; the D is unclear. The CDR3 covers 14 residues. The V gene lost 2 bases and the J gene lost 5 bases, with 14 bases spanning the gap. CDR1 is SGHRS and CDR2 is YFSETQ in the germline V gene. The CDR3 coding sequence is TGCGCCAGCAGCTTCCCAACCCTCGGTGACGAGCAGTACTTC. Residues: CASSFPTLGDEQYF.

The count of this clone is one. This chain joins TRBV24-1 and TRBJ2-2; 7 bases match TRBD1. Germline lookup yields CDR1 KGHDR and CDR2 SFDVKD. V trimming: 6 bases; J trimming: 4 bases; junction bases outside the gene matches: 10. The CDR3 consists of 16 residues. For the CDR3, the DNA is TGTGCCACCAGTACGAGGGCAGGGGGAAGCACCGGGGAGCTGTTTTTT. Translation: CATSTRAGGSTGELFF.

This sequence joins TRBV9 and TRBJ2-2; tentatively, D is TRBD2 (5 bases). CDR3 length: 14 amino acids. The V gene's germline CDR1 is SGDLS and CDR2 YYNGEE. With 2 bases removed from V and 4 bases from J, the gap between germline ends came to 9 bases. CDR3 in amino acids: CASSVLGGTGELFF. DNA of the CDR3: TGTGCCAGCAGCGTCTTAGGAGGCACCGGGGAGCTGTTTTTT.

This clone has just a few counts. This rearrangement joins TRBV7-2 to TRBJ1-1; 7 bases map to TRBD1. Germline V gives CDR1 SGHTA, CDR2 FQGNSA. The V gene end was trimmed by 1 base and the J gene end by 10 bases; junction bases not matched to a gene: 6. CDR3 length: 13 residues. The CDR3 spells CASSLETGNGAFF. The CDR3 nucleotides read TGTGCCAGCAGCTTAGAGACAGGGAATGGAGCTTTCTTT.

This clone was recorded a few times. This chain links TRBV19 with TRBJ2-3, with TRBD1 matching 9 bases. The CDR3 is made up of 15 amino acids. The germline V gene has CDR1 LNHDA and CDR2 SQIVND (reference sequence). V dropped 5 bases and J dropped 4; count of bases not matched to a gene: 7. CDR3 sequence: CASSPRDRVADTQYF. The DNA of the CDR3 is TGTGCCAGTAGTCCCCGGGACAGGGTGGCAGATACGCAGTATTTT.

This clone has more than one count but fewer than ten. V and J are TRBV7-9 and TRBJ1-1, with TRBD1 matching 8 bases. There are 17 residues in the CDR3. Germline V gives CDR1 SEHNR, CDR2 FQNEAQ (reference sequence). J gave up 3 bases and V 5 bases, and 14 bases lay outside the gene matches. This CDR3 reads CASSPQRTGRLDTEAFF. The DNA for the CDR3 is TGTGCCAGCAGCCCCCAGAGGACAGGGCGGTTGGACACTGAAGCTTTCTTT.